The TCR beta chain described here comes from a study of T cell responses to AZD1222 COVID-19 vaccine. Details on this clone: As yet, its antigen is unknown.

The protocol was immunoSEQ multiplex PCR, while the TCRdb copy is restricted to in-frame clones and leaves out a portion. The sample includes roughly 190,000 clones, approximately 90% seen only once; the top ten take about 1.7%. Notes on the study in general: Increased Spike-specific TCR breadth and depth were observed after two AZD1222 doses. Among AZD1222 vaccinees, only five or six were seropositive at baseline. There were vaccine-associated CD4 TCRs across spike, dominant at 160-218 and 743-854. Donor demographics were predominantly white British with a female majority; clonal diversity may be underestimated.

Germline V CDR1 and CDR2: SGHRS, YFSETQ. The germline V and J ends were trimmed by 3 bases and 6 bases, with 15 bases remaining between them. This CDR3 region has 14 residues. The clonotype comes from an adult who received the AZD1222 COVID-19 vaccine. This chain links TRBV5-1 with TRBJ1-2, with D possibly being TRBD1 (6 bases). The sequencing here drew on peripheral blood, taken 28 days after the second AZD1222 dose. The CDR3 nucleotides read TGCGCCAGCAGCTCAGGACAGTTACTAAATGGCTACACCTTC. Translating gives CASSSGQLLNGYTF.